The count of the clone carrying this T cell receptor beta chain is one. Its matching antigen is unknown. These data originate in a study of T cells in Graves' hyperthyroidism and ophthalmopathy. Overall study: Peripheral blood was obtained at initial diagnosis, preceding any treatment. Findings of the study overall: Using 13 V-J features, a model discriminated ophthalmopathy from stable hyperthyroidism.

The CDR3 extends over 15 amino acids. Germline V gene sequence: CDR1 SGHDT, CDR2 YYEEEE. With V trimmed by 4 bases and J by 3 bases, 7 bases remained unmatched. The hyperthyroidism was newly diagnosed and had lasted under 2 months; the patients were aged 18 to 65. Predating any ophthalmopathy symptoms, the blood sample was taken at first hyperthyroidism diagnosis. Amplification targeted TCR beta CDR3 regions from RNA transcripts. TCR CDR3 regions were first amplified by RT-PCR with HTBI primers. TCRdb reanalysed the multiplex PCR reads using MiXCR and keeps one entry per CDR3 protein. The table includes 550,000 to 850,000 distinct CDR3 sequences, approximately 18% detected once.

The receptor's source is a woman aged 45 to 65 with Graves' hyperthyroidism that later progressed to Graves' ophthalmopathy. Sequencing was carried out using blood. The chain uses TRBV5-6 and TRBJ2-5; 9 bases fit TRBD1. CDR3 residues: CASSRDREFEETQYF. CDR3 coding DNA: TGTGCCAGCAGCCGGGACAGGGAGTTCGAAGAGACCCAGTACTTC.